This passage covers 18 T cell receptor beta chains from one sample sequenced in a study of T cells in Graves' hyperthyroidism and ophthalmopathy. What was amplified from RNA transcripts were TCR beta CDR3 regions. With the HTBI primer set, the TCR CDR3 went through a first round of RT-PCR. From the multiplex PCR reads, TCRdb called clonotypes with MiXCR, one entry per CDR3 protein. The sample lists about 300,000 distinct CDR3 sequences; 12% to 15% were seen once. The sequenced sample consisted of blood. All receptors come from a middle-aged woman with Graves' hyperthyroidism.

Ten or more counts support this clonotype. CDR3 nucleotide sequence: TGTGCCAGCAGCTTTCAGGGGGCGTATGAGCAGTTCTTC. This sequence encodes CASSFQGAYEQFF. The chain combines TRBV7-9 with TRBJ2-1; 8 nucleotides agree with TRBD1. Germline trimming cut 3 bases from V and 8 bases from J; bases unmatched to any gene: 3. Per the germline V gene, CDR1 is SEHNR and CDR2 is FQNEAQ (reference sequence). There are 13 residues in the CDR3.

This clonotype was detected ten times or more. The V call is TRBV15, the J call TRBJ2-5, with D unresolved. CDR1 and CDR2 (germline): LNHNV, YYDKDF (reference sequence). The CDR3 runs 14 residues. Trimming stripped 1 base from V and 2 bases from J, with 8 bases between. CDR3 loop: CATSRGQIQETQYF. For the CDR3, the DNA is TGTGCCACCAGCAGAGGGCAGATACAAGAGACCCAGTACTTC.

Ten or more counts support this clonotype. The V call is TRBV7-8, the J call TRBJ2-5; D gene unclear. The ends were cut back, 2 bases at V and 3 bases at J, with 10 bases in the middle. Germline loops: CDR1 SGHVS, CDR2 FQNEAQ. The CDR3 has 14 amino acids. The CDR3 sequence is CASSLRGPKETQYF. CDR3 nucleotides: TGTGCCAGCAGCTTACGAGGCCCTAAAGAGACCCAGTACTTC.

This rearrangement joins TRBV5-8 to TRBJ1-6, with a possible D match to TRBD1 (6 bases). CDR1 and CDR2 (germline): SGHTS, YDEGEE. V lost 4 bases to trimming and J lost 9 bases, with 11 bases between them. The CDR3 runs to 13 residues. CDR3: CASSGGAGSPLHF. Here the CDR3 DNA reads TGTGCCAGCAGCGGGGGCGCAGGTTCACCCCTCCACTTT. Full variable domain (missing parts from reference TRBV5-8 and TRBJ1-6): EAGVTQSPTHLIKTRGQQATLRCSPISGHTSVYWYQQALGLGLQFLLWYDEGEERNRGNFPPRFSGRQFPNYSSELNVNALELEDSALYLCASSGGAGSPLHFGNGTRLTVT.

The J gene is TRBJ2-1, the V gene TRBV27, with TRBD2 matching over 9 bases. Germline CDR1 reads MNHEY; CDR2 reads SMNVEV (reference sequence). The V gene end was trimmed by 4 bases and the J gene end by 8 bases; junction bases not matched to a gene: 9. There are 15 residues in the CDR3. CDR3: CASSYSSGSRYEQFF. In nucleotides, the CDR3 is TGTGCCAGCAGTTATAGTAGCGGGAGTAGGTATGAGCAGTTCTTC.

The J gene is TRBJ1-1, the V gene TRBV6-1; 11 positions agree with TRBD1. This CDR3 contains 16 residues. V trimming: 5 bases; J trimming: 3 bases; junction bases outside the gene matches: 8. Germline-derived CDR1 and CDR2 are MNHNS and SASEGT. The CDR3: CASSYEDRGLDTEAFF. CDR3 in DNA: TGTGCCAGCAGTTACGAGGACAGGGGGCTTGACACTGAAGCTTTCTTT.

The chain joins TRBV10-1 to TRBJ2-1, with 11 bases that match TRBD1. This CDR3 comprises 15 residues. The germline V gene encodes CDR1 WNHNN and CDR2 SYGVQD (reference sequence). V shed 3 bases and J 9 bases; nucleotides not matched to a gene: 7. The CDR3 sequence: CASSDLDRGQGEQFF. The CDR3 nucleotides are TGCGCCAGCAGTGACCTGGACAGGGGGCAGGGTGAGCAGTTCTTC.

This clonotype was observed a few times. A much larger clonotype is one base distant, so this may be a read error. V and J are TRBV24-1 and TRBJ1-5, with 8 bases lining up with TRBD1. The CDR3 is 15 residues long. Per germline, CDR1 KGHDR and CDR2 SFDVKD. Trimming removed 5 bases from V and 5 bases from J; junction bases left unmatched: 7. The CDR3 region has the DNA TGTGCCACCAGTGCGCCACAGGGGGTCCATCAGCCCCAGCATTTT. Translated: CATSAPQGVHQPQHF.

The V call is TRBV5-1, the J call TRBJ2-7; 8 nucleotides agree with TRBD1. V trimming: 4 bases; J trimming: 5 bases; junction bases outside the gene matches: 8. The CDR3 covers 14 residues. Germline loops: CDR1 SGHRS, CDR2 YFSETQ. The CDR3 sequence is CASSLSGGRDEQYF. DNA of the CDR3: TGCGCCAGCAGCCTGTCAGGGGGCCGGGACGAGCAGTACTTC.

This clonotype appeared a few times. V and J are TRBV27 and TRBJ1-6; D is uncertain. Trimming took off 3 bases at V and 9 bases at J, with 12 bases between the two ends. CDR1 and CDR2 from the germline V gene are MNHEY and SMNVEV (reference sequence). CDR3 size: 14 residues. The CDR3: CASSFNGITSPLHF. For the CDR3, the DNA is TGTGCCAGCAGTTTTAACGGTATAACTTCACCCCTCCACTTT.

This chain links TRBV20-1 with TRBJ1-6; D is possibly TRBD1 (6 bases). The CDR3 is made up of 15 amino acids. The V gene's germline CDR1 is DFQATT and CDR2 SNEGSKA (reference sequence). V lost 6 bases to trimming and J lost 1 base, with 13 bases between them. The CDR3 loop is CSAGGGASYNSPLHF. The CDR3 nucleotides are TGCAGTGCCGGCGGGGGGGCTTCCTATAATTCACCCCTCCACTTT.

This clonotype has a count of ten or more. The chain links TRBV2 to TRBJ2-1; possibly TRBD2 for D (6 bases). This CDR3 comprises 16 residues. Germline loops: CDR1 SNHLY, CDR2 FYNNEI. V was trimmed by 3 bases and J by 2 bases, leaving 14 bases between them. This chain's CDR3 is CASSETWRGPYNEQFF. The CDR3 coding sequence is TGTGCCAGCAGTGAGACCTGGCGGGGACCCTACAATGAGCAGTTCTTC. Combining the CDR3 with reference TRBV2 and TRBJ2-1 gives the whole variable domain EPEVTQTPSHQVTQMGQEVILRCVPISNHLYFYWYRQILGQKVEFLVSFYNNEISEKSEIFDDQFSVERPDGSNFTLKIRSTKLEDSAMYFCASSETWRGPYNEQFFGPGTRLTVL.

This clonotype was detected many times. The CDR3 bases are TGTGCCAGCAGCTTAGAGGGGGGGTCCTACAATGAGCAGTTCTTC. As protein: CASSLEGGSYNEQFF. This chain links TRBV7-6 with TRBJ2-1; maybe TRBD2 (7 bases). The CDR3 is 15 amino acids. Trimming pared 1 base from V and 1 base from J, leaving 8 bases between. Germline V gene sequence: CDR1 SGHVS, CDR2 FNYEAQ.

This clonotype was recorded many times. This sequence joins TRBV24-1 and TRBJ1-5; D is unresolved. The germline V and J ends were trimmed by 1 base and 7 bases, with 16 bases remaining between them. Germline CDR1 and CDR2: KGHDR and SFDVKD. CDR3 length: 16 amino acids. The chain's CDR3 is CATSDFAHLTVQPQHF. The CDR3 region has the DNA TGTGCCACCAGTGATTTTGCCCACCTGACCGTCCAGCCCCAGCATTTT.

This clonotype was seen at least ten times. V and J are TRBV7-2 and TRBJ2-3, with TRBD2 identical over 8 bases. Unmatched junction bases numbered 5, after V lost 4 bases and J lost 2 bases. This CDR3 has 15 amino acids. In germline, CDR1 is SGHTA, CDR2 FQGNSA. The CDR3 reads CASSSRGDFTDTQYF. DNA of the CDR3: TGTGCCAGCAGCTCGCGGGGGGACTTCACAGATACGCAGTATTTT.

In its sample, this clonotype was seen many times. The chain joins TRBV6-1 to TRBJ2-5; D gene ambiguous. V shed 2 bases and J shed 2 bases, with 12 bases lying between them. Germline loops: CDR1 MNHNS, CDR2 SASEGT. This CDR3 has 15 residues. The CDR3 nucleotides are TGTGCCAGCAGTGAAAATGGCCAAATGCAAGAGACCCAGTACTTC. This translates into CASSENGQMQETQYF.

This clonotype was recorded many times. The J gene is TRBJ1-1, the V gene TRBV7-9; no firm D call. The CDR3 sequence is 12 residues long. Germline lookup yields CDR1 SEHNR and CDR2 FQNEAQ (reference sequence). Deletions cut 5 bases from V and 7 bases from J, with 11 bases between. The CDR3: CASSRATDEAFF. The CDR3 nucleotides are TGTGCCAGCAGCCGAGCAACAGATGAAGCTTTCTTT.

Ten or more counts support this clonotype. The CDR3 nucleotides are TGTGCCAGCAGTTCCTGGACAGGGGGCAATGAGCAGTTCTTC. Amino acid sequence: CASSSWTGGNEQFF. The J gene is TRBJ2-1, the V gene TRBV12-3 or TRBV12-4; 10 nucleotides agree with TRBD1. The J segment lost 6 bases and the V segment lost 4 bases, leaving 3 bases of the junction unmatched. CDR3 size: 14 residues.